This T cell receptor (beta chain) came from a study of cytomegalovirus exposure and HLA in healthy donors. With 60 Vbeta and 13 Jbeta primers, the PCR was carried out. Clones were read by immunoSEQ multiplex PCR, and TCRdb kept only the in-frame ones, dropping some. This table holds approximately 210,000 clones, 79% found once. Study-wide results and limits: Common viral pathogens (according to a later analysis) appeared linked to several of the most significant clusters. Clonal expansion, a later analysis showed, was greater in HLA-associated TCR beta chains than in equally common others.

Details on this clone: The antigen remains undetermined.

The source of this sequence is a woman in her forties or fifties in good health and CMV-seronegative. Sequenced sample: PBMCs.

CDR3 nucleotide sequence: TGTGCCAGTAAGGTGGCAGGGACTTACGGCTACACCTTC. Translating gives CASKVAGTYGYTF. The chain joins TRBV19 to TRBJ1-2; possibly TRBD1 for D (5 bases). The CDR3 spans 13 residues. Germline V gene lookup returns CDR1 LNHDA and CDR2 SQIVND (reference sequence). Trimming removed 7 bases from V and 8 bases from J, with 17 bases in between.